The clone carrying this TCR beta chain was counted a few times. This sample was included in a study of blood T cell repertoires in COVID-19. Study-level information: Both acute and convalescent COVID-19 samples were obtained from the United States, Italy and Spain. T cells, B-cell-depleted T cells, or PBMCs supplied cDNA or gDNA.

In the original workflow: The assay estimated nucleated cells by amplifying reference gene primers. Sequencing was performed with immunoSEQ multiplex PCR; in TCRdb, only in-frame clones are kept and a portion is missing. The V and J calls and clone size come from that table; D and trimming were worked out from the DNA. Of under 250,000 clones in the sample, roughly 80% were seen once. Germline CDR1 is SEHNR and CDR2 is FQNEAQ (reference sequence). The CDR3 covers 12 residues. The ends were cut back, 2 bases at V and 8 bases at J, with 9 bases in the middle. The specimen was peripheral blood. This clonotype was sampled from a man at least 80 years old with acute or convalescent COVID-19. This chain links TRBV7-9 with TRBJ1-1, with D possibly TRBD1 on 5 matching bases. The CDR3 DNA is TGTGCCAGCAGCTTACAGGCAGGGGAAGCTTTCTTT. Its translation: CASSLQAGEAFF.